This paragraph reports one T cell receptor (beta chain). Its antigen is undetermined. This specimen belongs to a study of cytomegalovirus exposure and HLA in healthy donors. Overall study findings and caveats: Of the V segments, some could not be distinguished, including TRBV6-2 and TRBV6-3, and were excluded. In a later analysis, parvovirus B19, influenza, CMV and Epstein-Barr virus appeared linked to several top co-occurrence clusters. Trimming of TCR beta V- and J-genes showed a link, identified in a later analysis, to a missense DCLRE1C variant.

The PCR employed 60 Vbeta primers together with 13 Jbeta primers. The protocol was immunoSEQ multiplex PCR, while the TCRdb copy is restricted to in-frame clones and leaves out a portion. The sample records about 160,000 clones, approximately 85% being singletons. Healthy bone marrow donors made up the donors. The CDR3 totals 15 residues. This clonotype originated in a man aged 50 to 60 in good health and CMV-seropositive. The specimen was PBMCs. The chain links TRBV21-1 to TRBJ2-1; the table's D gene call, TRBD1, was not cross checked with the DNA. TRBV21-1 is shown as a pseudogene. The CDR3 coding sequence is TGTGCCAGCAGCTACCGGGACAGGGGGCCCGATGAGCAGTTCTTC. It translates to CASSYRDRGPDEQFF.